The 29 T cell receptor beta chains listed next were all sequenced from one sample in a study of Ad26.COV2.S vaccination and SARS-CoV-2 variants. Libraries were prepared by immunoSEQ multiplex PCR; TCRdb keeps only in-frame clonotypes and omits some of them. The sample consists of under 600,000 clones, 80% to 90% of them appearing once. The treatment was: roughly 20 received Ad26.COV2.S at low or high dose, single or two shots; roughly 5 received placebo; per-sample allocation not given. Specimens were obtained on day 63 following the first vaccine or placebo injection. Specimen: peripheral blood, collected in a trial of Ad26.COV2.S vaccine versus placebo. All receptors come from a person between 18 and 65 years old who received the Ad26.COV2.S COVID-19 vaccine or a placebo.

Here the CDR3 reads CASSQEIGPDTQYF. The CDR3 region has the DNA TGTGCCAGCAGCCAAGAGATTGGACCCGATACGCAGTATTTT. The rearrangement links TRBV3-1 (or the pseudogene TRBV3-2) to TRBJ2-3; no clear D gene. The V gene's germline CDR1 is LGHDT and CDR2 YNNKEL (reference sequence). V lost 0 bases to trimming and J lost 6 bases, with 10 bases between them. This CDR3 is 14 amino acids long.

This chain joins TRBV27 and TRBJ2-7, with 9 bases identical to TRBD2. The trim removed 5 bases at V and 4 bases at J, leaving 9 bases unmatched. The CDR3 is made up of 15 amino acids. The germline gives CDR1 MNHEY, CDR2 SMNVEV (reference sequence). The CDR3 is CASSNSGSIVYEQYF. CDR3 nucleotide sequence: TGTGCCAGCAGTAATAGCGGGAGTATTGTTTACGAGCAGTACTTC.

CDR3 residues: CASSLGTEPGAKSPLHF. CDR3 coding DNA: TGTGCCAGCAGTTTAGGCACCGAACCGGGGGCGAAATCACCCCTCCACTTT. This chain uses TRBV27 with TRBJ1-6, with a weak D call TRBD1 (6 bases). The CDR3 loop spans 17 amino acids. Germline CDR1 MNHEY, CDR2 SMNVEV (reference sequence). V was pared by 2 bases and J by 10 bases, with 21 bases between.

This chain joins TRBV6-6 and TRBJ1-1; 8 bases are shared with TRBD1. V was pared by 7 bases and J by 2 bases, with 3 bases of the junction left unmatched. Germline lookup yields CDR1 MNHNY and CDR2 SVGAGI (reference sequence). The CDR3 extends over 13 amino acids. The CDR3 region is CASTGTGNTEAFF. Written as DNA, the CDR3 is TGTGCCAGCACTGGGACAGGTAACACTGAAGCTTTCTTT.

V is TRBV30 and J is TRBJ1-5, with D perhaps TRBD1 (6 bases). With 5 bases removed from V and 7 bases from J, the gap between germline ends came to 9 bases. Germline CDR1 GTSNPN, CDR2 SVGIG (reference sequence). This CDR3 has 11 amino acids. The CDR3 DNA follows: TGTGCCTGGGGAACAGGGCAGCCCCAGCATTTT. Encoded protein: CAWGTGQPQHF.

V and J are TRBV19 and TRBJ2-1, with 7 positions matching TRBD2. Germline lookup yields CDR1 LNHDA and CDR2 SQIVND (reference sequence). V shed 4 bases and J 2 bases; nucleotides not matched to a gene: 5. The CDR3 sequence is 15 residues long. The CDR3 spells CASSTERGTYNEQFF. CDR3 nucleotides: TGTGCCAGTAGTACCGAGCGGGGTACCTACAATGAGCAGTTCTTC.

The chain carries TRBV4-2 and TRBJ2-7; 12 bases agree with TRBD1. CDR1 and CDR2 from the germline V gene are LGHNA and YNFKEQ. V gave up 4 bases and J gave up 3 bases; unmatched junction bases: 4. The CDR3 runs 15 residues. The CDR3 region is CASSLGTGGSYEQYF. The CDR3 DNA is TGTGCCAGCAGCCTAGGGACAGGGGGCAGCTACGAGCAGTACTTC.

V usage is TRBV19 and J usage is TRBJ2-5; D not resolved. Germline V gene data show CDR1 as LNHDA and CDR2 as SQIVND (reference sequence). Deletions cut 5 bases from V and 5 bases from J, with 6 bases between. The CDR3 spans 11 residues. This chain's CDR3 is CASSSGETQYF. The CDR3 DNA is TGTGCCAGTAGTTCCGGGGAGACCCAGTACTTC.

This clone was detected once. The V gene is TRBV10-2, the J gene TRBJ2-2; D is unresolved. Per germline, CDR1 WSHSY and CDR2 SAAADI. The ends were cut back, 5 bases at V and 4 bases at J, with 14 bases in the middle. The CDR3 runs 15 residues. CDR3 region: CASSLGSTPTGELFF. The DNA of the CDR3 is TGCGCCAGCAGTTTGGGCAGTACACCCACCGGGGAGCTGTTTTTT.

The V gene is TRBV3-1 (or the pseudogene TRBV3-2), the J gene TRBJ1-2; tentatively, D is TRBD1 (6 bases). This CDR3 is built from 14 residues. Germline lookup yields CDR1 LGHDT and CDR2 YNNKEL (reference sequence). V gave up 8 bases and J gave up 2 bases, with 15 bases separating them. CDR3 DNA sequence: TGTGCCAGCGGTGCCCGGGACACAAACTATGGCTACACCTTC. It specifies CASGARDTNYGYTF.

The V and J genes are TRBV28 and TRBJ1-5; D unresolved. Trimming removed 2 bases from V and 6 bases from J, with 11 bases in between. This CDR3 comprises 14 residues. CDR1 and CDR2 (germline): MDHEN, SYDVKM. The CDR3 DNA follows: TGTGCCAGCAGTTTAAATGGTTTTGGTCAGCCCCAGCATTTT. This translates into CASSLNGFGQPQHF.

This chain links TRBV18 with TRBJ2-3; D not resolved. The CDR3 has 18 amino acids. V was cut by 2 bases and J by 0 bases, with 18 bases left in between. Germline V lookup: CDR1 KGHSH, CDR2 LQKENI. This CDR3 is CASSPSPGRLSSTDTQYF. Here the CDR3 DNA reads TGTGCCAGCTCACCAAGCCCTGGCCGTCTCTCTAGCACAGATACGCAGTATTTT.

The V call is TRBV18, the J call TRBJ2-5, with a weak D call TRBD1 (6 bases). CDR1 is KGHSH and CDR2 is LQKENI in the germline V gene. CDR3 length equals 15 residues. V lost 2 bases to trimming and J lost 6 bases, with 16 bases between them. The CDR3 DNA reads TGTGCCAGCTCACCAGAACAGGGTGTGAGGAAGACCCAGTACTTC. It translates to CASSPEQGVRKTQYF. The full variable domain, in which reference TRBV18 and TRBJ2-5 provide the parts outside the CDR3, is NAGVMQNPRHLVRRRGQEARLRCSPMKGHSHVYWYRQLPEEGLKFMVYLQKENIIDESGMPKERFSAEFPKEGPSILRIQQVVRGDSAAYFCASSPEQGVRKTQYFGPGTRLLVL.

In DNA, the CDR3 is TGTGCCAGCAGCTTAGTAGCGAAATCCTACAATGAGCAGTTCTTC. This sequence encodes CASSLVAKSYNEQFF. This chain uses TRBV11-2 with TRBJ2-1, with D perhaps matching TRBD2 (5 bases). The germline gives CDR1 SGHAT, CDR2 FQNNGV. V lost 1 base, J lost 1 base, and 8 bases lay in between. The CDR3 runs 15 residues.

This sequence joins TRBV3-1 (or the pseudogene TRBV3-2) and TRBJ1-1; TRBD1 matches at 7 bases. The CDR3 spans 16 residues. Germline CDR1 reads LGHDT; CDR2 reads YNNKEL (reference sequence). The V and J ends lost 1 base and 2 bases, in that order; junction bases with no gene match: 7. Here the CDR3 DNA reads TGTGCCAGCAGCCAAGGTTTAGGGGGCACTAACACTGAAGCTTTCTTT. This encodes CASSQGLGGTNTEAFF.

V and J are TRBV25-1 and TRBJ1-2, with TRBD1 matching 10 bases. The V and J ends lost 6 bases and 3 bases, in that order; junction bases with no gene match: 10. The germline V gene encodes CDR1 MGHDK and CDR2 SYGVNS. The CDR3 length is 16 residues. The CDR3, as DNA: TGTGCCAGCAGCGGACTCTGGGACAGGGGATACTATGGCTACACCTTC. Protein sequence: CASSGLWDRGYYGYTF.

The J gene is TRBJ2-7, the V gene TRBV19; 9 bases align to TRBD1. Trimming removed 10 bases from V and 1 base from J; junction bases left unmatched: 8. The germline V gene encodes CDR1 LNHDA and CDR2 SQIVND (reference sequence). CDR3 length: 14 residues. CDR3 region: CATRAGQGSYEQYF. The CDR3 DNA follows: TGTGCCACTCGAGCGGGACAGGGTTCCTACGAGCAGTACTTC.

The chain recombines TRBV28 with TRBJ1-5; D gene ambiguous. The CDR3 length is 17 residues. Trimming cost V 0 bases and J 0 bases, with 12 bases left between them. Germline loops: CDR1 MDHEN, CDR2 SYDVKM. In DNA, the CDR3 is TGTGCCAGCAGTTTATGGATGGGCAGTGATAGCAATCAGCCCCAGCATTTT. It specifies CASSLWMGSDSNQPQHF.

The chain recombines TRBV19 with TRBJ2-7; D may be TRBD1 (7 bases). Trimming left V 6 bases short and J 6 bases short, with 18 bases between. CDR3 length equals 14 residues. Germline CDR1 reads LNHDA; CDR2 reads SQIVND (reference sequence). In DNA form, the CDR3 reads TGTGCCAGTAGCCGACAGGGTCGGAGGGGCGAGCAGTACTTC. Amino acid sequence: CASSRQGRRGEQYF.

The chain links TRBV11-2 to TRBJ1-4; 10 positions match TRBD1. The V and J ends lost 0 bases and 8 bases, in that order; junction bases with no gene match: 3. Germline-derived CDR1 and CDR2 are SGHAT and FQNNGV. The CDR3 totals 15 residues. CDR3 DNA sequence: TGTGCCAGCAGCTTAGACGGGACAGGGGAGGAAAAACTGTTTTTT. This codes for CASSLDGTGEEKLFF.

This sequence joins TRBV19 and TRBJ2-1; 8 bases line up with TRBD2. The CDR3 is 14 amino acids. Germline CDR1 is LNHDA and CDR2 is SQIVND (reference sequence). Losses at the gene ends were 7 bases for V and 9 bases for J; bases not matched to a gene: 11. As DNA, the CDR3 is TGTGCCAGTACCCCTTTAGCGGGGTGGGGTGAGCAGTTCTTC. It encodes CASTPLAGWGEQFF.

V and J are TRBV7-2 and TRBJ2-7, with a weak D call TRBD2 (6 bases). Germline V gives CDR1 SGHTA, CDR2 FQGNSA. The V and J ends lost 4 bases and 4 bases respectively, with 14 bases between them. CDR3 length: 14 residues. The CDR3 spells CASSSLVGGYEQYF. For the CDR3, the DNA is TGTGCCAGCAGCTCACTCGTGGGAGGATACGAGCAGTACTTC.

The V and J genes are TRBV5-1 and TRBJ2-7, with TRBD1 matching over 10 bases. The CDR3 is 17 amino acids. Germline V CDR1 and CDR2: SGHRS, YFSETQ. The junction had 12 bases not matched to a gene; V was cut back by 4 bases and J by 2 bases. CDR3 coding DNA: TGCGCCAGCAGCGTAGGACGGGACAGGGGCGGTACCTACGAGCAGTACTTC. Translated, it gives CASSVGRDRGGTYEQYF.

This chain uses TRBV7-2 with TRBJ2-7; 9 bases match TRBD2. Germline V CDR1 and CDR2: SGHTA, FQGNSA. CDR3 length: 14 amino acids. The V gene end was trimmed by 4 bases and the J gene end by 3 bases; junction bases not matched to a gene: 4. CDR3 nucleotide sequence: TGTGCCAGCAGCTCGGGCGGGGGGGTCTACGAGCAGTACTTC. It encodes CASSSGGGVYEQYF.

The chain recombines TRBV28 with TRBJ1-2; maybe TRBD1 (5 bases). Between the trimmed V and J ends, which lost 7 bases and 0 bases, there was a span of 9 bases. This CDR3 comprises 13 residues. Germline V CDR1 and CDR2: MDHEN, SYDVKM. The CDR3 spells CASTGNPNYGYTF. The DNA for the CDR3 is TGTGCCAGCACAGGGAACCCTAACTATGGCTACACCTTC.

The CDR3 is CAWSVRRGFTDTQYF. The CDR3 nucleotides are TGTGCCTGGAGTGTACGACGGGGCTTCACAGATACGCAGTATTTT. The chain employs TRBV30 and TRBJ2-3, with D perhaps given as TRBD1 or TRBD2 (5 bases each). Per germline, CDR1 GTSNPN and CDR2 SVGIG (reference sequence). V lost 0 bases and J 2 bases, leaving 12 bases between the germline ends. The CDR3 sequence is 15 residues long.

The genes are TRBV19 and TRBJ2-1; 7 bases match TRBD2. Per germline, CDR1 LNHDA and CDR2 SQIVND (reference sequence). Unmatched junction bases numbered 2, after V lost 1 base and J lost 5 bases. This CDR3 region has 14 residues. The CDR3 sequence is CASSIATSHNEQFF. As DNA, the CDR3 is TGTGCCAGTAGTATAGCGACTAGCCACAATGAGCAGTTCTTC.

This clone was detected a few times. V gene TRBV21-1 combines with J gene TRBJ2-2; the table's D call, TRBD1, was not checked against the DNA. TRBV21-1 is a known pseudogene. This CDR3 is 16 amino acids long. The CDR3 sequence: CASSKRQGANTGELFF. As DNA, the CDR3 is TGTGCCAGCAGCAAAAGACAGGGGGCGAACACCGGGGAGCTGTTTTTT.

This CDR3 is CASTGTSGIFEQFF. CDR3 DNA sequence: TGTGCCAGCACCGGGACTAGCGGGATTTTTGAGCAGTTCTTC. This chain uses TRBV6-5 with TRBJ2-1; 13 bases are a match to TRBD2. The length of the CDR3 is 14 residues. CDR1 is MNHEY, CDR2 SVGAGI, per germline. The V gene end was trimmed by 7 bases and the J gene end by 9 bases; junction bases not matched to a gene: 6.